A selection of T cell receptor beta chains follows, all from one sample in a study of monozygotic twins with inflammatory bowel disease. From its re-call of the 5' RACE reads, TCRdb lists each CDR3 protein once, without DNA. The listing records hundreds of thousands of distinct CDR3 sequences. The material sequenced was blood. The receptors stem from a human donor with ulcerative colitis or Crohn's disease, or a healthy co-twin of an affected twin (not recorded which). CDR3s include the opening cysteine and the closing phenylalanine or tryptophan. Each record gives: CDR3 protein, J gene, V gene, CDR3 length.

CDR3 protein: CASSPGQGAIGETQYF; J gene: TRBJ2-5; V gene: TRBV12-3/TRBV12-4; CDR3 length: 16
CDR3 protein: CASSPDRGTTNEKLFF; J gene: TRBJ1-4; V gene: TRBV7-9; CDR3 length: 16
CDR3 protein: CASSLGGMLYF; J gene: TRBJ2-7; V gene: TRBV5-1; CDR3 length: 11
CDR3 protein: CASSRARTDQETQYF; J gene: TRBJ2-5; V gene: TRBV5-1; CDR3 length: 15
CDR3 protein: CASSIRDGHTGELFF; J gene: TRBJ2-2; V gene: TRBV19; CDR3 length: 15
CDR3 protein: CSAGPSTYEQYF; J gene: TRBJ2-7; V gene: TRBV20-1; CDR3 length: 12
CDR3 protein: CASSLTSGGAVSGELFF; J gene: TRBJ2-2; V gene: TRBV7-3; CDR3 length: 17
CDR3 protein: CSVDGRETQYF; J gene: TRBJ2-5; V gene: TRBV29-1; CDR3 length: 11
CDR3 protein: CASSQGREAGYNEQFF; J gene: TRBJ2-1; V gene: TRBV4-1; CDR3 length: 16
CDR3 protein: CSAPLAVQETQYF; J gene: TRBJ2-5; V gene: TRBV20-1; CDR3 length: 13